This T cell receptor beta chain appears in the sequencing data of a study of molecular identifiers for immune sequencing clone quantification. This CDR3 contains 15 residues. With 2 bases removed from V and 8 bases from J, the gap between germline ends came to 13 bases. Germline-derived CDR1 and CDR2 are MNHEY and SVGAGI. TCRdb re-analysed the PCR reads in MiXCR, keeping a single row per CDR3 protein. The sample includes 460,000 or so distinct CDR3 sequences, 20% to 25% of them seen just once. This clonotype was seen only a few times. The sequencing input was naive CD8+ T cells from blood, with Jurkat cell RNA spiked in. Documented subset: FACS-sorted CD8+CD4-CCR7+CD45RA+ naive T cells. The sequence came from a human donor in good health. Some libraries in this study had Jurkat cell RNA spiked in. The V call is TRBV6-5, the J call TRBJ1-6, with a tentative D call TRBD1 (6 bases). Here the CDR3 reads CASSYQRTVDSPLHF. CDR3 sequence (DNA): TGTGCCAGCAGTTACCAACGGACAGTCGATTCACCCCTCCACTTT.